This passage covers 31 T cell receptor beta chains from one sample sequenced in a study of blood T cell repertoires in COVID-19. This table comes from immunoSEQ multiplex PCR, and its TCRdb copy is limited to in-frame clones, with some not included. The table records about 150,000 clones, roughly nine tenths of them present only once. Sequencing used peripheral blood. The receptors here all came from a woman in her 70s with acute or convalescent COVID-19.

The genes are TRBV29-1 and TRBJ1-4; 8 bases align to TRBD1. V lost 7 bases to trimming and J lost 4 bases; unmatched junction nucleotides: 2. The V gene's germline CDR1 is SQVTM and CDR2 ANQGSEA. The length of the CDR3 is 12 residues. The CDR3 DNA reads TGCAGCGCCGGACAGGGTAATGAAAAACTGTTTTTT. Its protein product is CSAGQGNEKLFF.

This clone was recorded only once. J is TRBJ2-2 and V is TRBV2; TRBD1 agrees at 9 bases. After removal of 7 bases from V and 5 bases from J, the junction contained 8 bases not matched to a gene. Per germline, CDR1 SNHLY and CDR2 FYNNEI. The CDR3 is 15 amino acids. Written as DNA, the CDR3 is TGTGCCAGCAAGATCGACAGGGGGTTGACCGGGGAGCTGTTTTTT. Residues: CASKIDRGLTGELFF. Supplemented by reference TRBV2 and TRBJ2-2, the full variable domain reads EPEVTQTPSHQVTQMGQEVILRCVPISNHLYFYWYRQILGQKVEFLVSFYNNEISEKSEIFDDQFSVERPDGSNFTLKIRSTKLEDSAMYFCASKIDRGLTGELFFGEGSRLTVL.

Many counts were recorded for this clone. The chain recombines TRBV4-2 with TRBJ2-7, with TRBD1 identical over 11 bases. V lost 2 bases to trimming and J lost 1 base; unmatched junction nucleotides: 4. The CDR3 spans 16 residues. Germline CDR1 is LGHNA and CDR2 is YNFKEQ. Here the CDR3 DNA reads TGTGCCAGCAGCCAAACCGGGACAGGGGGTTCCTACGAGCAGTACTTC. Its protein product is CASSQTGTGGSYEQYF.

This rearrangement joins TRBV6-5 to TRBJ1-2, with D possibly being TRBD1 (6 bases). This CDR3 region has 15 residues. Trimming removed 2 bases at V and 3 bases at J, with 13 bases between. The germline V gene encodes CDR1 MNHEY and CDR2 SVGAGI. This CDR3 is CASSYAVGGDYGYTF. The CDR3 bases are TGTGCCAGCAGTTACGCCGTTGGGGGCGACTATGGCTACACCTTC.

The rearrangement uses TRBV7-9 and TRBJ2-1, with 7 bases fitting TRBD1. The V gene's germline CDR1 is SEHNR and CDR2 FQNEAQ (reference sequence). Germline trimming cut 5 bases from V and 1 base from J; bases unmatched to any gene: 5. The CDR3 has 15 residues. In DNA form, the CDR3 reads TGTGCCAGCAGCCCCAGCAGGGGGTCCTACAATGAGCAGTTCTTC. This codes for CASSPSRGSYNEQFF.

This chain uses TRBV7-2 with TRBJ2-2; D call uncertain. Per germline, CDR1 SGHTA and CDR2 FQGNSA. V was cut by 4 bases and J by 2 bases, with 5 bases left in between. The CDR3 is made up of 13 amino acids. The DNA for the CDR3 is TGTGCCAGCAGCTCAGTAAACACCGGGGAGCTGTTTTTT. Its translation: CASSSVNTGELFF. The entire variable domain, with the rest obtained from reference TRBV7-2 and TRBJ2-2, is as follows: GAGVSQSPSNKVTEKGKDVELRCDPISGHTALYWYRQSLGQGLEFLIYFQGNSAPDKSGLPSDRFSAERTGGSVSTLTIQRTQQEDSAVYLCASSSVNTGELFFGEGSRLTVL.

This chain uses TRBV5-1 with TRBJ1-2, with 7 bases aligning to TRBD1. Unmatched junction bases numbered 11, after V lost 4 bases and J lost 2 bases. This CDR3 has 16 residues. The germline CDR1 and CDR2 sequences are SGHRS and YFSETQ. As DNA, the CDR3 is TGCGCCAGCAGCAACAGTCCCGGGACAGTCAACTATGGCTACACCTTC. This gives the protein CASSNSPGTVNYGYTF. The full variable domain, its missing parts supplied by reference TRBV5-1 and TRBJ1-2, is KAGVTQTPRYLIKTRGQQVTLSCSPISGHRSVSWYQQTPGQGLQFLFEYFSETQRNKGNFPGRFSGRQFSNSRSEMNVSTLELGDSALYLCASSNSPGTVNYGYTFGSGTRLTVV.

The chain joins TRBV3-1 (or the pseudogene TRBV3-2) to TRBJ2-7; TRBD2 is a possible D gene (5 bases). The CDR3 totals 14 residues. The V gene's germline CDR1 is LGHDT and CDR2 YNNKEL (reference sequence). V was cut by 4 bases and J by 2 bases, with 12 bases left in between. CDR3 nucleotides: TGTGCCAGCAGCCTTCGAGCGGCAACCTACGAGCAGTACTTC. This translates into CASSLRAATYEQYF.

This chain connects TRBV19 to TRBJ1-5, with 9 positions matching TRBD1. The germline CDR1 and CDR2 sequences are LNHDA and SQIVND (reference sequence). V was clipped by 4 bases and J by 5 bases; unmatched bases: 12. There are 17 residues in the CDR3. The DNA for the CDR3 is TGTGCCAGTAGTACTAAAATCGGGACAGGGTGGGATCAGCCCCAGCATTTT. Its protein product is CASSTKIGTGWDQPQHF.

The chain combines TRBV19 with TRBJ1-2; 8 bases map to TRBD1. The CDR3 covers 14 residues. CDR1 is LNHDA and CDR2 is SQIVND in the germline V gene (reference sequence). V trimming: 4 bases; J trimming: 7 bases; junction bases outside the gene matches: 8. Here the CDR3 DNA reads TGTGCCAGTAGTACCGGGACAGGAGCGGTTGGCTACACCTTC. Translated, it gives CASSTGTGAVGYTF.

The chain couples TRBV27 to TRBJ2-7, with a weak D call TRBD2 (5 bases). Between the trimmed V and J ends, which lost 8 bases and 1 base, there was a span of 15 bases. Looked up from germline, CDR1 is MNHEY and CDR2 is SMNVEV (reference sequence). This CDR3 has 14 residues. Written as DNA, the CDR3 is TGTGCCAGCTGGCGAGCTAGCCGATCCTACGAGCAGTACGTC. Encoded protein: CASWRASRSYEQYV.

The chain joins TRBV5-4 to TRBJ1-1; 8 nucleotides agree with TRBD1. This CDR3 is 17 amino acids long. Germline V gene sequence: CDR1 SGHNT, CDR2 YYREEE (reference sequence). With V trimmed by 0 bases and J by 4 bases, 11 bases remained unmatched. CDR3 sequence: CASSLGDRRRVGTEAFF. In DNA, the CDR3 is TGTGCCAGCAGCTTGGGGGACAGGAGAAGGGTTGGCACTGAAGCTTTCTTT.

V gene TRBV19 combines with J gene TRBJ2-6; D may be TRBD1 (6 bases). Germline V gives CDR1 LNHDA, CDR2 SQIVND (reference sequence). V shed 1 base and J shed 0 bases, with 10 bases lying between them. The CDR3 extends over 17 amino acids. The CDR3 bases are TGTGCCAGTAGTATAGCTCAGACAGGCTCTGGGGCCAACGTCCTGACTTTC. Translation: CASSIAQTGSGANVLTF.

Comments on this clone: This same CDR3 is encoded by further DNA sequences in the sample. V usage is TRBV6-6 and J usage is TRBJ1-5; no clear D. Germline assignment: CDR1 MNHNY and CDR2 SVGAGI (reference sequence). This CDR3 has 11 amino acids. The V end was cut by 9 bases, the J end by 7 bases, with 10 bases between. The CDR3 DNA reads as TGTGCCAGTAGACAATCCCAGCCCCAGCATTTT. Translating it yields CASRQSQPQHF.

The chain joins TRBV21-1 to TRBJ1-1; the table's D call, TRBD1, has no DNA check behind it. TRBV21-1 is a pseudogene segment. The CDR3 contains 17 residues. CDR3 DNA sequence: TGTGCCAGCAGCCTCGAGGGGGCAGGGGGCGTTGGGACTGAAGCTTTCTTT. The encoded protein is CASSLEGAGGVGTEAFF.

V gene TRBV6-5 combines with J gene TRBJ1-1; no clear D gene. Trimming took 0 bases from V and 13 from J, leaving 9 bases between them. The germline V gene has CDR1 MNHEY and CDR2 SVGAGI. The length of the CDR3 is 11 residues. In DNA form, the CDR3 reads TGTGCCAGCAGTTACTCGAGTCGGGATTTCTTT. Amino acids: CASSYSSRDFF.

The chain links TRBV7-9 to TRBJ2-3; D possibly corresponds to TRBD1 (6 bases). CDR3 length: 15 residues. Trimming took 5 bases from V and 5 from J, leaving 17 bases between them. Germline CDR1 is SEHNR and CDR2 is FQNEAQ (reference sequence). In nucleotides, the CDR3 is TGTGCCAGCAGCGAAACAGGGTTTAAGGTAGATACGCAGTATTTT. This gives the protein CASSETGFKVDTQYF.

The chain uses TRBV5-1 and TRBJ1-3; D is unresolved. The germline V gene has CDR1 SGHRS and CDR2 YFSETQ. Trimming cost V 0 bases and J 0 bases, with 16 bases left between them. The CDR3 is 18 residues long. The chain's CDR3 is CASSLGRITENSGNTIYF. In nucleotides, the CDR3 is TGCGCCAGCAGCTTGGGACGTATTACAGAAAACTCTGGAAACACCATATATTTT.

The V call is TRBV11-2, the J call TRBJ1-1; D gene uncertain. The length of the CDR3 is 15 residues. Between the trimmed V and J ends, which lost 0 bases and 7 bases, there was a span of 15 bases. Per the germline V gene, CDR1 is SGHAT and CDR2 is FQNNGV. CDR3 coding DNA: TGTGCCAGCAGCTTAGATGCTCCACGGCCGGGTGAAGCTTTCTTT. Translating gives CASSLDAPRPGEAFF.

The chain is built from TRBV2 and TRBJ2-1; 10 bases are shared with TRBD2. J lost 4 bases, V lost 6 bases, and 6 bases had no gene match. The germline V gene encodes CDR1 SNHLY and CDR2 FYNNEI. The CDR3 loop spans 15 amino acids. The CDR3 coding sequence is TGTGCCAGCAGGGTGTCTAGCGGGGGTTACAATGAGCAGTTCTTC. Amino acid sequence: CASRVSSGGYNEQFF.

V is TRBV5-1 and J is TRBJ1-2; the match to TRBD1 covers 9 bases. Germline CDR1 reads SGHRS; CDR2 reads YFSETQ. The ends lost 3 bases at V and 6 bases at J; junction bases unmatched: 3. This CDR3 has 13 residues. Here the CDR3 DNA reads TGCGCCAGCAGCTCACAGGGGGCGGATGGCTACACCTTC. As protein: CASSSQGADGYTF.

V is TRBV7-2 and J is TRBJ1-5; weak D call: TRBD1 (6 bases). V dropped 7 bases and J dropped 2 bases, with 18 bases sitting between them. This CDR3 region has 16 residues. CDR1 SGHTA and CDR2 FQGNSA come from the germline V gene. The CDR3, as DNA: TGTGCCAGCACCGGGACATCAAGGGCGGGCAATCAGCCCCAGCATTTT. Protein product: CASTGTSRAGNQPQHF.

The chain couples TRBV7-2 to TRBJ1-4; no definite D call. CDR1 is SGHTA, CDR2 FQGNSA, per germline. The CDR3 spans 12 residues. Trimming stripped 2 bases from V and 8 bases from J, with 6 bases between. CDR3 coding DNA: TGTGCCAGCAGCTTAAATCGGGAAAAACTGTTTTTT. It specifies CASSLNREKLFF.

CDR3 sequence reads: CASSLDRTGGYGYTF. Written as DNA, the CDR3 is TGTGCCAGCAGCTTAGATCGGACAGGGGGGTATGGCTACACCTTC. V gene TRBV11-2 combines with J gene TRBJ1-2, with 10 nucleotides matching TRBD1. V gave up 0 bases and J gave up 5 bases; unmatched junction bases: 3. Per germline, CDR1 SGHAT and CDR2 FQNNGV. The CDR3 covers 15 residues. The full variable domain, completed using reference TRBV11-2 and TRBJ1-2, is EAGVAQSPRYKIIEKRQSVAFWCNPISGHATLYWYQQILGQGPKLLIQFQNNGVVDDSQLPKDRFSAERLKGVDSTLKIQPAKLEDSAVYLCASSLDRTGGYGYTFGSGTRLTVV.

The gene calls are TRBV4-1 and TRBJ1-1, with D uncertain. The V end was cut by 0 bases, the J end by 1 base, with 12 bases between. Germline V gives CDR1 MGHRA, CDR2 YSYEKL. This CDR3 region has 16 residues. DNA of the CDR3: TGCGCCAGCAGCCAAGATCGGGAGTTTAGGAACACTGAAGCTTTCTTT. This encodes CASSQDREFRNTEAFF.

The rearrangement joins TRBV29-1 to TRBJ2-5; 8 bases align to TRBD2. V shed 5 bases, J shed 3 bases, and the junction held 5 bases outside the gene matches. Germline V gives CDR1 SQVTM, CDR2 ANQGSEA. This CDR3 has 13 residues. The chain's CDR3 is CSVHSGGEETQYF. In DNA, the CDR3 is TGCAGCGTTCACTCGGGAGGGGAAGAGACCCAGTACTTC.

The chain combines TRBV9 with TRBJ2-3; no reliable D call. The CDR3 consists of 15 residues. CDR1 and CDR2 from the germline V gene are SGDLS and YYNGEE. The V gene lost 3 bases and the J gene lost 3 bases, with 14 bases spanning the gap. The CDR3 loop reads CASSGWAPQTDTQYF. CDR3 coding DNA: TGTGCCAGCAGCGGGTGGGCACCTCAGACAGATACGCAGTATTTT.

The rearrangement links TRBV29-1 to TRBJ1-2; possibly TRBD1 for D (5 bases). The CDR3 is made up of 14 amino acids. V shed 4 bases and J shed 0 bases, with 12 bases lying between them. The germline gives CDR1 SQVTM, CDR2 ANQGSEA. CDR3: CSVVNGGANYGYTF. The DNA for the CDR3 is TGCAGCGTTGTTAACGGGGGGGCTAACTATGGCTACACCTTC.

This chain joins TRBV28 and TRBJ1-6; D not certain. Deletions cut 2 bases from V and 10 bases from J, with 6 bases between. This CDR3 is built from 12 residues. Germline CDR1 is MDHEN and CDR2 is SYDVKM. The CDR3 protein is CASSLGHSPLHF. CDR3 in DNA: TGTGCCAGCAGTTTAGGGCACTCACCCCTCCACTTT.

This chain connects TRBV25-1 to TRBJ2-5, with 9 nucleotides matching TRBD1. Germline trimming cut 6 bases from V and 1 base from J; bases unmatched to any gene: 0. This CDR3 has 13 amino acids. Germline assignment: CDR1 MGHDK and CDR2 SYGVNS. CDR3 DNA: TGTGCCAGCAGGACAGGGGGCCAAGAGACCCAGTACTTC. Protein sequence: CASRTGGQETQYF.

The gene calls are TRBV6-5 and TRBJ1-3, with 11 bases identical to TRBD1. CDR3 size: 16 residues. V was clipped by 4 bases and J by 8 bases; unmatched bases: 10. The germline gives CDR1 MNHEY, CDR2 SVGAGI. DNA for the CDR3: TGTGCCAGCAGTTGGGACAGGGGGATCGGAAGTCACACCATATATTTT. This sequence encodes CASSWDRGIGSHTIYF.